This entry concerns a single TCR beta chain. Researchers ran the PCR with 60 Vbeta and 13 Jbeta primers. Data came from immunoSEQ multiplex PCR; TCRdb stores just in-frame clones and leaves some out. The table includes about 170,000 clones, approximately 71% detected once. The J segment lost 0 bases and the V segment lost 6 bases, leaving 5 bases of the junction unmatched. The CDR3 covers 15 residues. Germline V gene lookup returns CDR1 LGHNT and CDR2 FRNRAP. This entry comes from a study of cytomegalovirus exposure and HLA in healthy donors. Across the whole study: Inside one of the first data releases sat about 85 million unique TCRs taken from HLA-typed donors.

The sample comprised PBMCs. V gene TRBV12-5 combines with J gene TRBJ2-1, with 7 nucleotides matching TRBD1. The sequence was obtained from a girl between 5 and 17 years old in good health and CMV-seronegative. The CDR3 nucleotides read TGTGCTAGTGGCCCGGGACAGAGCTCCTACAATGAGCAGTTCTTC. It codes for CASGPGQSSYNEQFF. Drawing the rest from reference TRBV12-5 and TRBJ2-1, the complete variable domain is DARVTQTPRHKVTEMGQEVTMRCQPILGHNTVFWYRQTMMQGLELLAYFRNRAPLDDSGMPKDRFSAEMPDATLATLKIQPSEPRDSAVYFCASGPGQSSYNEQFFGPGTRLTVL.